The clone carrying this T cell receptor (beta chain) appeared a few times. These data belong to a study of spatial heterogeneity in lung cancer. Sample time point: sample taken at primary tumor resection. The CDR3 is made up of 11 amino acids. The V end was cut by 3 bases, the J end by 6 bases, with 8 bases between. Germline V gene sequence: CDR1 SQVTM, CDR2 ANQGSEA. TCRdb fed the 5' RACE reads into MiXCR, producing one record per CDR3 protein. This repertoire shows just under 95,000 distinct CDR3 sequences, approximately 12% found once; its top ten account for about two fifths. The TCR comes from a male donor with early-stage non-small cell lung cancer. This sequence joins TRBV29-1 and TRBJ1-1; unclear D gene. The source was PBMCs, collected at surgery. CDR3 bases: TGCAGCGTTGATCGAGGTCCTGAAGCTTTCTTT. Translation: CSVDRGPEAFF.